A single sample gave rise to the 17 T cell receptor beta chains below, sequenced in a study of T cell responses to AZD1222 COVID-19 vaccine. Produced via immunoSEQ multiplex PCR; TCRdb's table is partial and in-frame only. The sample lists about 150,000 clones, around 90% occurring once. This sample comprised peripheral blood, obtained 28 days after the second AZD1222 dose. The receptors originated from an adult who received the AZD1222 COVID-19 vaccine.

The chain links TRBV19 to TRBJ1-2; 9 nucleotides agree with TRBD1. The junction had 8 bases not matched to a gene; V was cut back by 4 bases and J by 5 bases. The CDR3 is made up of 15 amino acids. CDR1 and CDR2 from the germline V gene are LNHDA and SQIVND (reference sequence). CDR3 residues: CASSTDGTGPYGYTF. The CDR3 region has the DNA TGTGCCAGTAGTACCGACGGGACAGGGCCTTATGGCTACACCTTC.

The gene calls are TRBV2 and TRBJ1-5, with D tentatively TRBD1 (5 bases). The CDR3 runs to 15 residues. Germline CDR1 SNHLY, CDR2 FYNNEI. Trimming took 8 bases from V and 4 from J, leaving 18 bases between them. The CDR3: CASQGGIRVNQPQHF. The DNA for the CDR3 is TGTGCCAGCCAGGGAGGGATACGAGTAAATCAGCCCCAGCATTTT. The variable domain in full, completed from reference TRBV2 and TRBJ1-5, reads EPEVTQTPSHQVTQMGQEVILRCVPISNHLYFYWYRQILGQKVEFLVSFYNNEISEKSEIFDDQFSVERPDGSNFTLKIRSTKLEDSAMYFCASQGGIRVNQPQHFGDGTRLSIL.

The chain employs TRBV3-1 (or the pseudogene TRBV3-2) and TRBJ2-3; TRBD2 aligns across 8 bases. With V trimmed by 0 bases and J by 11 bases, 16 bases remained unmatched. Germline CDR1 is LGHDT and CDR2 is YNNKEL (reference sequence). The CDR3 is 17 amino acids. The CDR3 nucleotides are TGTGCCAGCAGCCAAGAGGGTTCGGCGGGGGGAGTCTTGAGGCAGTATTTT. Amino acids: CASSQEGSAGGVLRQYF.

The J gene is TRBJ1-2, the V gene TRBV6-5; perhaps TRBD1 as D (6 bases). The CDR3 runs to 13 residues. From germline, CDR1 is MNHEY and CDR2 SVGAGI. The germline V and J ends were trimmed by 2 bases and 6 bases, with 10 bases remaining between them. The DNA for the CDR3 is TGTGCCAGCAGTTACAACAGGGTTGATGGCTACACCTTC. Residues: CASSYNRVDGYTF.

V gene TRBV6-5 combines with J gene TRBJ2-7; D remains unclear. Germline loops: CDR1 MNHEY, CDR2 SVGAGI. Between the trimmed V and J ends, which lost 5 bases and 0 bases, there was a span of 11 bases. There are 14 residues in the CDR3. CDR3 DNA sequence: TGTGCCAGCAGTCCCGACACGTTCTCCTACGAGCAGTACTTC. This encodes CASSPDTFSYEQYF.

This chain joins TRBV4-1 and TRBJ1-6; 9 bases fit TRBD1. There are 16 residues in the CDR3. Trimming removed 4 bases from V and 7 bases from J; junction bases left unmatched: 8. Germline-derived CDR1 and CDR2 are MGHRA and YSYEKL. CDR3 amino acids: CASSRQDRGDNSPLHF. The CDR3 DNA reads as TGCGCCAGCAGCCGACAGGACAGGGGTGACAATTCACCCCTCCACTTT.

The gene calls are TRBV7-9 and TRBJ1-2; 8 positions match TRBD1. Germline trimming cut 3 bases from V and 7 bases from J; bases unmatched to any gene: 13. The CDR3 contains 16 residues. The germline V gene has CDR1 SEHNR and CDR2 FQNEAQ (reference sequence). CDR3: CASSFGLQGEIGGYTF. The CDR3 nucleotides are TGTGCCAGCAGCTTTGGTTTACAGGGGGAAATCGGTGGCTACACCTTC.

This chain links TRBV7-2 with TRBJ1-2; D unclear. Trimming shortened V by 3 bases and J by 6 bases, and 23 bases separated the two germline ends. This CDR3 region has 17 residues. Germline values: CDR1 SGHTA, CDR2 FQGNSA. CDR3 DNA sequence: TGTGCCAGCAGCTTTATGTCTGGTTGGATTGCGGCCGATGGCTACACCTTC. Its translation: CASSFMSGWIAADGYTF.

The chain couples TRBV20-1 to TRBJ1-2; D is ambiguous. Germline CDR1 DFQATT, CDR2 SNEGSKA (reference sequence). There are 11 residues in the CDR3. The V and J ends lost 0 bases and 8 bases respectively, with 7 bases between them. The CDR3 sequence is CSARDDTGYTF. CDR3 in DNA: TGCAGTGCTAGAGATGATACGGGCTACACCTTC.

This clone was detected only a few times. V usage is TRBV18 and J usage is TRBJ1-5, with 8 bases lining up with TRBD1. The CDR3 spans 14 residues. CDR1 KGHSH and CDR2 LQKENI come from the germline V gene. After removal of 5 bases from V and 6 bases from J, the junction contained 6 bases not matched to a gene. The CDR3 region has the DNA TGTGCCAGCTCAGTAGACAGGGGCAGTCAGCCCCAGCATTTT. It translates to CASSVDRGSQPQHF.

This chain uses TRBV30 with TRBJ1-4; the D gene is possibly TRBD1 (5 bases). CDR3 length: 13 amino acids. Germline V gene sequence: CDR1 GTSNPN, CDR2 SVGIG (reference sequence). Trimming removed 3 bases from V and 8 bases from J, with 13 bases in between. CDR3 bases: TGTGCCTGGAGGACGTCCGGGGGAGAAAAACTGTTTTTT. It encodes CAWRTSGGEKLFF.

The CDR3 bases are TGTGCCAGCAGCTTTCTACAGGGACAGCCCCAGCATTTT. It codes for CASSFLQGQPQHF. The V gene is TRBV7-2, the J gene TRBJ1-5; tentatively, D is TRBD1 (6 bases). V shed 3 bases and J shed 7 bases, with 10 bases lying between them. The CDR3 has 13 amino acids. Germline CDR1 SGHTA, CDR2 FQGNSA.

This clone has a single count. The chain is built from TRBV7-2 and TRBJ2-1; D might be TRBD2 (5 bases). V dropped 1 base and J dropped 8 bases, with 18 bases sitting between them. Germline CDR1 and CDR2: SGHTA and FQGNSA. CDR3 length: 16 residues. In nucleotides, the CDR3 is TGTGCCAGCAGCTTAGTTCCGAGGGAGTATAGCCATGAGCAGTTCTTC. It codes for CASSLVPREYSHEQFF.

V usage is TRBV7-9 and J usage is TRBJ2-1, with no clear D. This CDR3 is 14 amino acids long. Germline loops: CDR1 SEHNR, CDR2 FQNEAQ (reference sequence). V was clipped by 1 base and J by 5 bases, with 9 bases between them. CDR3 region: CASSLGASNNEQFF. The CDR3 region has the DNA TGTGCCAGCAGCTTAGGGGCCAGTAACAATGAGCAGTTCTTC.

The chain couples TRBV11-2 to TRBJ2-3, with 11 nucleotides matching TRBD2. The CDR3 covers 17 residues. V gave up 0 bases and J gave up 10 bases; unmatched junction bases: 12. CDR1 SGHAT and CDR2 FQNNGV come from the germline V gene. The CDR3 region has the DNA TGTGCCAGCAGCTTAGATAGTAGGATACTAGCGGGAGTCTCGCAGTATTTT. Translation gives CASSLDSRILAGVSQYF. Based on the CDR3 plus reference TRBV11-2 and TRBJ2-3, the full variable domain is EAGVAQSPRYKIIEKRQSVAFWCNPISGHATLYWYQQILGQGPKLLIQFQNNGVVDDSQLPKDRFSAERLKGVDSTLKIQPAKLEDSAVYLCASSLDSRILAGVSQYFGPGTRLTVL.

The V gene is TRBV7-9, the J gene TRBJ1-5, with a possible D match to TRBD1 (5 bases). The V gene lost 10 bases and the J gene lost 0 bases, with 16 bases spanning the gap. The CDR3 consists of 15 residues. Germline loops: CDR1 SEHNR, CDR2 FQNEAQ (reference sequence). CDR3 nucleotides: TGTGCCACTGGGGTAGGGGCAAATAGCAATCAGCCCCAGCATTTT. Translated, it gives CATGVGANSNQPQHF.

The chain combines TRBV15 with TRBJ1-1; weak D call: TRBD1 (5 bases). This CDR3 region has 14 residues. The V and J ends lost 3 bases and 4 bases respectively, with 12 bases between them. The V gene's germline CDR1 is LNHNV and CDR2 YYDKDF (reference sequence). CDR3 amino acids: CATSRLTDGTEAFF. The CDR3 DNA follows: TGTGCCACCAGCAGGTTGACAGACGGCACTGAAGCTTTCTTT.